The clone carrying this TCR beta chain was seen only a few times. The antigen is undetermined. This entry belongs to a study of blood T cells in healthy people across ages. Study-wide findings and caveats: Unknown donor CMV status possibly confounded expanded clonotype changes. Older age went with lower TCR beta diversity per million T cells, in a roughly linear way.

For the second PCR, which ran for roughly 7 to 11 cycles, a sample-barcoded 5' primer and a J-beta primer mix were used. There were at least 2.5 million CDR3-containing paired-end reads obtained from each sample. TCRdb passed the 5' RACE reads through MiXCR, listing each CDR3 protein once. Here the sample spans about a million distinct CDR3 sequences, 35% to 40% being singletons. Collection of ten milliliters of peripheral blood was performed for each donor. Trimming took off 0 bases at V and 3 bases at J, with 14 bases between the two ends. Germline V lookup: CDR1 SQVTM, CDR2 ANQGSEA. The CDR3 runs to 15 residues.

What was sequenced was blood. The V gene is TRBV29-1, the J gene TRBJ1-2; no clear D. The clonotype originates from a man between 18 and 35 years old in good health. CDR3 residues: CSVEDGRQTYYGYTF. The DNA for the CDR3 is TGCAGCGTTGAAGATGGGCGCCAGACCTACTATGGCTACACCTTC.